This passage covers 6 T cell receptor beta chains from one sample sequenced in a study of control samples from healthy donors and cancer patients. The table came from immunoSEQ multiplex PCR; TCRdb's copy has only in-frame clones and leaves some out. The table includes about 67,000 clones, over 75% detected once. Sample: PBMCs. The receptors come from a woman in her forties or fifties with head and neck cancer.

The rearrangement uses TRBV5-1 and TRBJ2-2; D assignment may be TRBD1 or TRBD2 (7 bases each). The CDR3 covers 17 residues. V was clipped by 2 bases and J by 3 bases, with 17 bases between them. Germline values: CDR1 SGHRS, CDR2 YFSETQ. CDR3 nucleotide sequence: TGCGCCAGCAGCTTTGGGAGGGGGCCCCGGGACACCGGGGAGCTGTTTTTT. Residues: CASSFGRGPRDTGELFF.

The chain carries TRBV18 and TRBJ1-1, with 7 nucleotides matching TRBD1. Trimming cost V 2 bases and J 6 bases; bases outside gene matches: 6. The CDR3 covers 14 residues. The germline V gene has CDR1 KGHSH and CDR2 LQKENI. The CDR3 bases are TGTGCCAGCTCACCATGGGGAGGGGGCGCTGAAGCTTTCTTT. Amino acids: CASSPWGGGAEAFF.

The chain carries TRBV27 and TRBJ1-2; D is perhaps TRBD1 (6 bases). CDR3 length: 13 residues. Deletions cut 4 bases from V and 8 bases from J, with 14 bases between. The germline V gene has CDR1 MNHEY and CDR2 SMNVEV (reference sequence). The CDR3 coding sequence is TGTGCCAGCAGTTCAGGGGCCTGGGGGGGCTACACCTTC. Translation gives CASSSGAWGGYTF.

The chain carries TRBV2 and TRBJ1-6; a possible D gene is TRBD1 (6 bases). Germline values: CDR1 SNHLY, CDR2 FYNNEI. This CDR3 has 16 residues. V was trimmed by 4 bases and J by 7 bases, leaving 17 bases between them. CDR3 nucleotide sequence: TGTGCCAGCAGTGGGGCCGGGACACAGAAAAATTCACCCCTCCACTTT. This encodes CASSGAGTQKNSPLHF.

V is TRBV9 and J is TRBJ2-2, with D perhaps matching TRBD2 (5 bases). The CDR3 totals 15 residues. V was shortened by 0 bases and J by 4 bases, with 10 bases between the two germline ends. CDR1 is SGDLS and CDR2 is YYNGEE in the germline V gene. DNA of the CDR3: TGTGCCAGCAGCGTAGGGGTAGCGCTCACCGGGGAGCTGTTTTTT. The encoded protein is CASSVGVALTGELFF.

This chain connects TRBV30 to TRBJ1-3; tentatively, D is TRBD1 (5 bases). The V gene lost 6 bases and the J gene lost 7 bases, with 10 bases spanning the gap. The CDR3 has 11 residues. Germline V CDR1 and CDR2: GTSNPN, SVGIG (reference sequence). The DNA of the CDR3 is TGTGCCTGTCCCGGGGGGAACACCATATATTTT. Amino acid sequence: CACPGGNTIYF.